This passage covers 21 T cell receptor beta chains from one sample sequenced in a study of radiotherapy plus CTLA-4 blockade in lung cancer. Sequenced by immunoSEQ multiplex PCR; TCRdb stores in-frame clones only, minus some. Counted here are 75,000 to 95,000 clones, approximately 82% occurring once; the ten biggest clones make up about a quarter. Sequencing was performed on peripheral blood, taken from a patient treated with radiotherapy plus ipilimumab. These receptor sequences come from a human donor with non-small cell lung cancer that progressed on radiotherapy plus ipilimumab.

This sequence joins TRBV18 and TRBJ1-5; weak D call: TRBD1 (5 bases). V dropped 6 bases and J dropped 9 bases, with 15 bases sitting between them. The CDR3 is 13 residues long. The germline gives CDR1 KGHSH, CDR2 LQKENI. Here the CDR3 reads CASSRDRNLPQHF. DNA of the CDR3: TGTGCCAGCTCGAGGGACCGGAACCTGCCCCAGCATTTT.

The chain recombines TRBV11-2 with TRBJ2-7, with D perhaps given as TRBD1 or TRBD2 (5 bases each). Germline V gene lookup returns CDR1 SGHAT and CDR2 FQNNGV. The CDR3 is made up of 16 amino acids. V gave up 5 bases and J gave up 2 bases, with 19 bases separating them. The CDR3 loop reads CASSPLRGAEAYEQYF. The CDR3 coding sequence is TGTGCCAGCAGCCCCCTTAGAGGGGCGGAGGCCTACGAGCAGTACTTC.

This clone has a handful of counts. This chain connects TRBV9 to TRBJ2-3; D call uncertain. V was trimmed by 0 bases and J by 2 bases, leaving 7 bases between them. CDR3 length: 14 residues. Germline CDR1 SGDLS, CDR2 YYNGEE. In DNA, the CDR3 is TGTGCCAGCAGCGTAGAAGGTAACACAGATACGCAGTATTTT. Translating gives CASSVEGNTDTQYF.

The V and J genes are TRBV14 and TRBJ2-5; possibly TRBD1 for D (5 bases). The germline V gene has CDR1 SGHDN and CDR2 FVKESK. V was clipped by 4 bases and J by 9 bases, with 21 bases between them. The CDR3 loop spans 15 amino acids. CDR3: CASSLTWTLSGPQYF. CDR3 coding DNA: TGTGCCAGCAGCCTAACTTGGACCCTTTCAGGGCCCCAGTACTTC.

This clone was counted only a few times. The chain links TRBV18 to TRBJ1-2; D unresolved. This CDR3 is built from 13 residues. V was clipped by 0 bases and J by 2 bases, with 4 bases between them. Germline V lookup: CDR1 KGHSH, CDR2 LQKENI. The DNA for the CDR3 is TGTGCCAGCTCACCACCAGTAAACTATGGCTACACCTTC. This translates into CASSPPVNYGYTF.

The rearrangement uses TRBV7-9 and TRBJ2-1; D is uncertain. The CDR3 covers 11 residues. Trimming pared 5 bases from V and 8 bases from J, leaving 7 bases between. Per germline, CDR1 SEHNR and CDR2 FQNEAQ (reference sequence). The CDR3 protein is CASSVDDEQFF. The CDR3 DNA is TGTGCCAGCAGCGTAGACGATGAGCAGTTCTTC. Drawing the rest from reference TRBV7-9 and TRBJ2-1, the complete variable domain is DTGVSQNPRHKITKRGQNVTFRCDPISEHNRLYWYRQTLGQGPEFLTYFQNEAQLEKSRLLSDRFSAERPKGSFSTLEIQRTEQGDSAMYLCASSVDDEQFFGPGTRLTVL.

The gene calls are TRBV7-3 and TRBJ2-1, with 8 bases lining up with TRBD2. V trimming: 5 bases; J trimming: 5 bases; junction bases outside the gene matches: 5. Per the germline V gene, CDR1 is SGHTA and CDR2 is FQGTGA. The CDR3 spans 14 residues. CDR3 loop: CASSQRGRNNEQFF. Here the CDR3 DNA reads TGTGCCAGCAGCCAGCGGGGGCGGAACAATGAGCAGTTCTTC.

This clone was seen a single time. This chain connects TRBV19 to TRBJ1-1; D is ambiguous. The germline V and J ends were trimmed by 6 bases and 3 bases, with 11 bases remaining between them. Germline V lookup: CDR1 LNHDA, CDR2 SQIVND (reference sequence). CDR3 length: 13 residues. The CDR3 loop is CASSNSKDTEAFF. The CDR3 DNA sequence: TGTGCCAGTAGCAACAGTAAGGACACTGAAGCTTTCTTT.

This clone has only a few counts. This rearrangement joins TRBV28 to TRBJ1-4; weak D call: TRBD1 (6 bases). The CDR3 totals 15 residues. CDR1 and CDR2 (germline): MDHEN, SYDVKM. The germline V and J ends were trimmed by 4 bases and 5 bases, with 14 bases remaining between them. CDR3 sequence (DNA): TGTGCCAGCAGTTCTAGACAGGTCGGGAATGAAAAACTGTTTTTT. Protein: CASSSRQVGNEKLFF.

The chain employs TRBV5-6 and TRBJ1-4, with 7 nucleotides matching TRBD1. The CDR3 loop spans 15 amino acids. Losses at the gene ends were 4 bases for V and 8 bases for J; bases not matched to a gene: 11. Germline values: CDR1 SGHDT, CDR2 YYEEEE. CDR3 sequence: CASSPQGGGIEKLFF. The CDR3 DNA reads as TGTGCCAGCAGCCCCCAGGGGGGTGGAATAGAAAAACTGTTTTTT.

J is TRBJ2-3 and V is TRBV5-1; D unresolved. The CDR3 is 14 residues long. Germline CDR1 is SGHRS and CDR2 is YFSETQ. Trimming shortened V by 4 bases and J by 4 bases, and 13 bases separated the two germline ends. As DNA, the CDR3 is TGCGCCAGCAGCAATAAGCCCGGACCAGATACGCAGTATTTT. It encodes CASSNKPGPDTQYF.

V gene TRBV10-2 combines with J gene TRBJ1-1; 9 bases are a match to TRBD1. CDR3 size: 13 residues. The V segment lost 3 bases and the J segment 10 bases; nucleotides outside the gene matches: 6. Looked up from germline, CDR1 is WSHSY and CDR2 is SAAADI. The CDR3 here is CASSDLYRGRAFF. The CDR3 DNA reads TGCGCCAGCAGTGACCTCTACAGGGGGCGAGCTTTCTTT.

The CDR3 sequence: CASSPATVNTEAFF. CDR3 coding DNA: TGTGCCAGCTCACCAGCAACGGTGAACACTGAAGCTTTCTTT. The V gene is TRBV18, the J gene TRBJ1-1; D not resolved. The germline CDR1 and CDR2 sequences are KGHSH and LQKENI. The CDR3 is 14 residues long. Trimming left V 2 bases short and J 0 bases short, with 7 bases between.

This chain joins TRBV5-1 and TRBJ2-3; 14 bases map to TRBD2. The germline V gene encodes CDR1 SGHRS and CDR2 YFSETQ. With 4 bases clipped from V and 5 bases from J, the junction kept 6 bases outside the gene matches. CDR3 length: 16 amino acids. The CDR3 sequence is CASSGTGLAGEDTQYF. The CDR3 region has the DNA TGCGCCAGCAGCGGAACGGGACTAGCGGGAGAAGATACGCAGTATTTT.

This clone turned up a few times. The chain carries TRBV7-9 and TRBJ1-4, with D maybe TRBD1 (6 bases). The CDR3 runs to 18 residues. Per germline, CDR1 SEHNR and CDR2 FQNEAQ (reference sequence). The ends were cut back, 5 bases at V and 0 bases at J, with 19 bases in the middle. The CDR3, as DNA: TGTGCCAGCAGCCGTAGGGAACAGGGTGGTTCAACTAATGAAAAACTGTTTTTT. It encodes CASSRREQGGSTNEKLFF.

This clone has more than one count but fewer than ten. V gene TRBV6-1 combines with J gene TRBJ2-5; D is unresolved. The V and J ends lost 3 bases and 4 bases respectively, with 9 bases between them. Germline V gene sequence: CDR1 MNHNS, CDR2 SASEGT. CDR3 length: 13 amino acids. The CDR3 loop reads CASSDGFGETQYF. CDR3 in DNA: TGTGCCAGCAGTGACGGGTTCGGAGAGACCCAGTACTTC.

V gene TRBV5-4 combines with J gene TRBJ2-2; D not certain. V lost 1 base, J lost 1 base, and 5 bases lay in between. CDR1 is SGHNT, CDR2 YYREEE, per germline (reference sequence). The CDR3 extends over 14 amino acids. Here the CDR3 DNA reads TGTGCCAGCAGCTTGAGCCAGAACACCGGGGAGCTGTTTTTT. This translates into CASSLSQNTGELFF.

The rearrangement uses TRBV4-1 and TRBJ1-5; D gene unclear. The germline V gene encodes CDR1 MGHRA and CDR2 YSYEKL. V was pared by 4 bases and J by 0 bases, with 10 bases between. The CDR3 totals 15 residues. The CDR3 loop is CASSRLVDSNQPQHF. The CDR3 nucleotides are TGCGCCAGCAGCCGTCTTGTGGATAGCAATCAGCCCCAGCATTTT.

Only a few counts were recorded for this clone. This chain connects TRBV29-1 to TRBJ2-7, with D unresolved. The germline V gene has CDR1 SQVTM and CDR2 ANQGSEA. The CDR3 loop spans 12 amino acids. Trimming took off 4 bases at V and 4 bases at J, with 11 bases between the two ends. The CDR3 loop reads CSVVGPKYEQYF. The CDR3 region has the DNA TGCAGCGTTGTCGGCCCGAAATACGAGCAGTACTTC.

This clone was observed once. The J gene is TRBJ2-7, the V gene TRBV29-1, with a possible D match to TRBD2 (6 bases). Trimming shortened V by 4 bases and J by 0 bases, and 10 bases separated the two germline ends. Germline V lookup: CDR1 SQVTM, CDR2 ANQGSEA. This CDR3 region has 13 residues. As DNA, the CDR3 is TGCAGCGTTGTGGGGGGTGGCTCCTACGAGCAGTACTTC. Its protein product is CSVVGGGSYEQYF.

This chain uses TRBV5-1 with TRBJ2-7; a possible D gene is TRBD2 (6 bases). V lost 1 base, J lost 7 bases, and 15 bases lay in between. There are 14 residues in the CDR3. Germline V CDR1 and CDR2: SGHRS, YFSETQ. The CDR3 is CASSLRRDVGEQYF. As DNA, the CDR3 is TGCGCCAGCAGCTTGAGGCGGGACGTGGGGGAGCAGTACTTC.